The 21 T cell receptor beta chains presented below share a single source sample, sequenced in a study of blood T cell repertoires in COVID-19 (TCRdb year 2020). The library was made by the immunoSEQ multiplex PCR assay. The immuneACCESS repertoire file appears here via TCRdb, limited to in-frame rearrangements. These files lack a portion of the clones; in checked studies, under half of the deficit traces to unresolved V genes, and the cause of the others is not known. In this sample the table shows roughly 190,000 clones, around 82% of which occur a single time. About 5% of the sample lies in the top ten. The sequenced sample consisted of PBMCs or T cells enriched from blood (not recorded which). Source of these receptors: a woman in her sixties or seventies with acute COVID-19.

The genes are TRBV11-2 and TRBJ1-4; D may be TRBD1 (5 bases). Trimming took 5 bases from V and 4 from J, leaving 14 bases between them. Germline CDR1 and CDR2: SGHAT and FQNNGV. The CDR3 covers 15 residues. The CDR3 nucleotides are TGTGCCAGCAGCCCAACCTGGCAGGGTAATGAAAAACTGTTTTTT. Amino acids: CASSPTWQGNEKLFF.

The chain joins TRBV12-5 to TRBJ2-3; 8 positions agree with TRBD2. This CDR3 spans 16 amino acids. V lost 2 bases to trimming and J lost 0 bases; unmatched junction nucleotides: 4. The germline V gene has CDR1 LGHNT and CDR2 FRNRAP. CDR3 nucleotide sequence: TGTGCTAGTGGTTTGTTTTTAGCGGGAAGCACAGATACGCAGTATTTT. Its protein product is CASGLFLAGSTDTQYF.

The rearrangement links TRBV11-2 to TRBJ2-1, with 7 bases identical to TRBD1. The CDR3 totals 17 residues. Trimming took 0 bases from V and 3 from J; bases not matched to a gene: 8. Germline V gene lookup returns CDR1 SGHAT and CDR2 FQNNGV. The DNA for the CDR3 is TGTGCCAGCAGCTTAGACGCCGGGACAGACCTCTACAATGAGCAGTTCTTC. Its translation is CASSLDAGTDLYNEQFF.

This chain joins TRBV5-1 and TRBJ2-3; TRBD2 agrees at 7 bases. The CDR3 is made up of 15 amino acids. V lost 0 bases, J lost 4 bases, and 5 bases stayed unmatched. The germline V gene has CDR1 SGHRS and CDR2 YFSETQ. The CDR3 sequence: CASSLGSGSADTQYF. The CDR3 nucleotides are TGCGCCAGCAGCTTGGGTAGCGGGTCCGCAGATACGCAGTATTTT.

The chain joins TRBV28 to TRBJ1-2; possible D gene TRBD1, 6 bases. V lost 4 bases to trimming and J lost 7 bases, with 16 bases between them. CDR3 length: 14 amino acids. From germline, CDR1 is MDHEN and CDR2 SYDVKM. The CDR3 DNA reads TGTGCCAGCAGTTCGGGGGGGGCCTTTGGTGGCTACACCTTC. This sequence encodes CASSSGGAFGGYTF.

The V gene is TRBV10-3, the J gene TRBJ2-1, with no clear D. Between the trimmed V and J ends, which lost 4 bases and 1 base, there was a span of 8 bases. The length of the CDR3 is 14 residues. In germline, CDR1 is ENHRY, CDR2 SYGVKD. As DNA, the CDR3 is TGTGCCATCAGTGGGGTCGGGTCCTACAATGAGCAGTTCTTC. Translation gives CAISGVGSYNEQFF.

This clone was seen only a few times. The V gene is TRBV5-1, the J gene TRBJ1-2; tentative D call: TRBD1 (5 bases). Germline V gives CDR1 SGHRS, CDR2 YFSETQ. The CDR3 runs to 17 residues. V was shortened by 0 bases and J by 4 bases, with 19 bases between the two germline ends. The CDR3 spells CASSLARDVTESYGYTF. The CDR3 nucleotides are TGCGCCAGCAGCTTGGCCCGAGATGTGACAGAGAGCTATGGCTACACCTTC.

This chain uses TRBV28 with TRBJ2-7; the D gene is possibly TRBD2 (7 bases). Trimming shortened V by 5 bases and J by 9 bases, and 17 bases separated the two germline ends. This CDR3 region has 13 residues. From germline, CDR1 is MDHEN and CDR2 SYDVKM. CDR3 nucleotide sequence: TGTGCCAGCAGTGGGGCGGAGGGGGGGTCGCAGTACGTC. Protein sequence: CASSGAEGGSQYV.

The gene calls are TRBV11-2 and TRBJ1-2; 8 nucleotides line up with TRBD1. The CDR3 has 13 residues. Trimming cost V 5 bases and J 3 bases; bases outside gene matches: 2. Germline loops: CDR1 SGHAT, CDR2 FQNNGV. CDR3 region: CASSRDRYYGYTF. In nucleotides, the CDR3 is TGTGCCAGCAGCCGGGACAGGTACTATGGCTACACCTTC.

V usage is TRBV15 and J usage is TRBJ1-5; the D gene is possibly TRBD1 (6 bases). Germline V gene sequence: CDR1 LNHNV, CDR2 YYDKDF (reference sequence). The CDR3 consists of 15 residues. V lost 7 bases to trimming and J lost 7 bases, with 20 bases between them. The CDR3 is CATTSHGNREQPQHF. CDR3 in DNA: TGTGCCACCACCTCCCACGGAAACAGGGAACAGCCCCAGCATTTT.

The J gene is TRBJ2-7, the V gene TRBV11-2; the match to TRBD1 covers 9 bases. Germline V gene sequence: CDR1 SGHAT, CDR2 FQNNGV. With V trimmed by 1 base and J by 5 bases, 3 bases remained unmatched. The length of the CDR3 is 14 residues. Here the CDR3 DNA reads TGTGCCAGCAGCTTAGCGGGACAGGGAAACGAGCAGTACGTC. Translated: CASSLAGQGNEQYV.

The sample holds a few counts of this clone. V gene TRBV18 combines with J gene TRBJ2-7; D perhaps matches TRBD2 (6 bases). CDR3 length equals 15 residues. Germline CDR1 reads KGHSH; CDR2 reads LQKENI. V shed 6 bases and J shed 5 bases, with 20 bases lying between them. CDR3 region: CASSTSSGVGNEQYF. The CDR3 bases are TGTGCCAGCTCCACGTCTTCGGGGGTCGGAAACGAGCAGTACTTC.

The gene calls are TRBV28 and TRBJ2-5; weak D call: TRBD1 (5 bases). V was pared by 5 bases and J by 1 base, with 14 bases between. CDR3 length equals 15 residues. Looked up from germline, CDR1 is MDHEN and CDR2 is SYDVKM. The CDR3 bases are TGTGCCAGCAGTCCCCGACAGCCCCGCCAAGAGACCCAGTACTTC. Translating it yields CASSPRQPRQETQYF.

The chain carries TRBV24-1 and TRBJ2-1; TRBD2 aligns across 10 bases. Germline V gene sequence: CDR1 KGHDR, CDR2 SFDVKD. J was trimmed by 15 bases and V by 4 bases; bases with no gene match: 8. This CDR3 comprises 13 residues. The CDR3 DNA is TGTGCCACCAGTGAACTGCTTAGCGGGAGGTTGTTCTTC. Translated: CATSELLSGRLFF.

The CDR3 DNA reads as TGTGCCAGCACCTCGAGCAATGAGCAGTTCTTC. This codes for CASTSSNEQFF. This rearrangement joins TRBV7-9 to TRBJ2-1; no definite D call. V dropped 7 bases and J dropped 6 bases, with 7 bases sitting between them. This CDR3 has 11 residues. The V gene's germline CDR1 is SEHNR and CDR2 FQNEAQ (reference sequence).

J is TRBJ1-1 and V is TRBV5-1, with 8 bases lining up with TRBD1. The CDR3 loop spans 12 amino acids. With 1 base clipped from V and 8 bases from J, the junction kept 1 base outside the gene matches. The germline gives CDR1 SGHRS, CDR2 YFSETQ. The CDR3 DNA is TGCGCCAGCAGCTTGCCAGGGGGCGAAGCTTTCTTT. Translating gives CASSLPGGEAFF.

This clone was counted once. The chain links TRBV20-1 to TRBJ2-5, with TRBD1 as a possible D gene (6 bases). Germline lookup yields CDR1 DFQATT and CDR2 SNEGSKA (reference sequence). The CDR3 is 11 amino acids. Trimming took 6 bases from V and 5 from J, leaving 10 bases between them. The CDR3 region is CSAEGVETQYF. The CDR3 nucleotides are TGCAGTGCCGAGGGGGTGGAGACCCAGTACTTC.

V is TRBV5-5 and J is TRBJ2-7; 8 nucleotides agree with TRBD1. In germline, CDR1 is SGHKS, CDR2 YYEKEE (reference sequence). This CDR3 is 14 amino acids long. After removal of 4 bases from V and 0 bases from J, the junction contained 3 bases not matched to a gene. The CDR3, as DNA: TGTGCCAGCAGCCTACAGGGGGACTCCTACGAGCAGTACGTC. Translating it yields CASSLQGDSYEQYV.

This clone came up a few times. The V call is TRBV7-2, the J call TRBJ2-1; 9 bases align to TRBD1. V was clipped by 5 bases and J by 2 bases; unmatched bases: 7. Germline V gives CDR1 SGHTA, CDR2 FQGNSA. The CDR3 runs to 16 residues. The CDR3 sequence: CASSPQDRGTYNEQFF. The CDR3 coding sequence is TGTGCCAGCAGCCCTCAGGACAGGGGAACCTACAATGAGCAGTTCTTC.

This sequence joins TRBV10-2 and TRBJ1-3; D remains ambiguous. The V end lost 8 bases, the J end lost 2 bases, and 10 bases lay between the germline ends. The CDR3 sequence is 13 residues long. The germline V gene has CDR1 WSHSY and CDR2 SAAADI. The CDR3 is CASQQTPGNTIYF. The CDR3 nucleotides read TGCGCCAGCCAACAGACACCTGGAAACACCATATATTTT.

V usage is TRBV3-1 (or the pseudogene TRBV3-2) and J usage is TRBJ1-5; 9 bases agree with TRBD1. The V gene end was trimmed by 1 base and the J gene end by 2 bases; junction bases not matched to a gene: 3. Germline V gene data show CDR1 as LGHDT and CDR2 as YNNKEL (reference sequence). The CDR3 runs to 16 residues. The CDR3 bases are TGTGCCAGCAGCCAAGCCAGGACAGGGGGCAATCAGCCCCAGCATTTT. Residues: CASSQARTGGNQPQHF.